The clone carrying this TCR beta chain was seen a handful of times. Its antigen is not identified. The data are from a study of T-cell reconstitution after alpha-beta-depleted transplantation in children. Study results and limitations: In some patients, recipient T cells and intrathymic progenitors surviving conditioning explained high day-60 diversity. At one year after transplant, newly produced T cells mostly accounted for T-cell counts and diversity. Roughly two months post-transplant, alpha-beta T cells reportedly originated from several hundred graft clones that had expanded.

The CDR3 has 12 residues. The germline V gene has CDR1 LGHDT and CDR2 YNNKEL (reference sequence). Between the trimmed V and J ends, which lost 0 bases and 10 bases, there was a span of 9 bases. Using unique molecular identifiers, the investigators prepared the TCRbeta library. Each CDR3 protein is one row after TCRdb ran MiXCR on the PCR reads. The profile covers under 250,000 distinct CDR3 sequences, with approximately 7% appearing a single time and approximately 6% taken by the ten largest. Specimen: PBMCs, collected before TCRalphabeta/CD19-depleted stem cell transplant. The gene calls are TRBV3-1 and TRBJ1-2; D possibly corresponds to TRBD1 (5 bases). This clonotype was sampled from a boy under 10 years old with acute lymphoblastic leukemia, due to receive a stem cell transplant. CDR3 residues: CASSQDQGYYTF. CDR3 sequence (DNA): TGTGCCAGCAGCCAAGATCAGGGCTACTACACCTTC. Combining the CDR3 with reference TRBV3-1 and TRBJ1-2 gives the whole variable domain DTAVSQTPKYLVTQMGNDKSIKCEQNLGHDTMYWYKQDSKKFLKIMFSYNNKELIINETVPNRFSPKSPDKAHLNLHINSLELGDSAVYFCASSQDQGYYTFGSGTRLTVV.